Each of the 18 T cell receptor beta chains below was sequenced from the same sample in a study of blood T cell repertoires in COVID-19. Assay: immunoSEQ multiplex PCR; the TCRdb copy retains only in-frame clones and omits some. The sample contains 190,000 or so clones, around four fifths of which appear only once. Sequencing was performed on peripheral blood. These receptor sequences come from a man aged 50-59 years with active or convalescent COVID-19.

This CDR3 reads CASSQDRGEGPQHF. CDR3 sequence (DNA): TGTGCCAGCAGCCAGGACAGGGGTGAAGGGCCCCAGCATTTT. V and J are TRBV14 and TRBJ1-5, with 9 positions matching TRBD1. The V gene end was trimmed by 3 bases and the J gene end by 9 bases; junction bases not matched to a gene: 6. The CDR3 has 14 amino acids. Germline CDR1 and CDR2: SGHDN and FVKESK.

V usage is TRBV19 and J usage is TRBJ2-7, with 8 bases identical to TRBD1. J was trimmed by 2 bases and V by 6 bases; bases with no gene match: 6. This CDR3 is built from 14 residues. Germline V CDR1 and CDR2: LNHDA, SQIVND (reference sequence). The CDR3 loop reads CASSDRGWTYEQYF. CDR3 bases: TGTGCCAGTAGCGACAGGGGATGGACCTACGAGCAGTACTTC. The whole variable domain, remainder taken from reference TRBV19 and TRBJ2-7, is DGGITQSPKYLFRKEGQNVTLSCEQNLNHDAMYWYRQDPGQGLRLIYYSQIVNDFQKGDIAEGYSVSREKKESFPLTVTSAQKNPTAFYLCASSDRGWTYEQYFGPGTRLTVT.

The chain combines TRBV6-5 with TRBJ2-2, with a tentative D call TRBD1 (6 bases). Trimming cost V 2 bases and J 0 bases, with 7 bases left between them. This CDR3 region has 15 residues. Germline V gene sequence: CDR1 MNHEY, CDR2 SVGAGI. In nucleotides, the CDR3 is TGTGCCAGCAGTTACCAGGGGCCGAACACCGGGGAGCTGTTTTTT. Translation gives CASSYQGPNTGELFF.

The CDR3 DNA reads TGCGCCAGCAGCTTGACGGCGTGGAGCTACGAGCAGTACTTC. Translating gives CASSLTAWSYEQYF. V and J are TRBV5-1 and TRBJ2-7; no clear D gene. The CDR3 sequence is 14 residues long. Germline lookup yields CDR1 SGHRS and CDR2 YFSETQ. Trimming pared 1 base from V and 3 bases from J, leaving 11 bases between. Combining the CDR3 with reference TRBV5-1 and TRBJ2-7 gives the whole variable domain KAGVTQTPRYLIKTRGQQVTLSCSPISGHRSVSWYQQTPGQGLQFLFEYFSETQRNKGNFPGRFSGRQFSNSRSEMNVSTLELGDSALYLCASSLTAWSYEQYFGPGTRLTVT.

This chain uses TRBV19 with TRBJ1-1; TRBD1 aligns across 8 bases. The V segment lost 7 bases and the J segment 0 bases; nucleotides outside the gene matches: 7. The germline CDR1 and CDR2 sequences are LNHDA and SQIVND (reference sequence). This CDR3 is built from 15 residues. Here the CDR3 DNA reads TGTGCCAGTATCCAGGGGGCGTTAATGAACACTGAAGCTTTCTTT. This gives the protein CASIQGALMNTEAFF.

CDR3 nucleotides: TGTGCCAGCAGCTTACCAGGGGCCCTAAACACTGAAGCTTTCTTT. Its translation is CASSLPGALNTEAFF. This sequence joins TRBV5-4 and TRBJ1-1, with D perhaps matching TRBD1 (6 bases). Looked up from germline, CDR1 is SGHNT and CDR2 is YYREEE (reference sequence). CDR3 length equals 15 residues. Trimming left V 2 bases short and J 2 bases short, with 13 bases between.

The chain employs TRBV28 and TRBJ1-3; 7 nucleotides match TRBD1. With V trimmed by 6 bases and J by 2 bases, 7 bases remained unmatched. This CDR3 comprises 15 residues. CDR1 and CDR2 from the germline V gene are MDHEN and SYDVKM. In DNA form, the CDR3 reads TGTGCCAGCAGCCAGACAGGGTCGGCTGGAAACACCATATATTTT. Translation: CASSQTGSAGNTIYF.

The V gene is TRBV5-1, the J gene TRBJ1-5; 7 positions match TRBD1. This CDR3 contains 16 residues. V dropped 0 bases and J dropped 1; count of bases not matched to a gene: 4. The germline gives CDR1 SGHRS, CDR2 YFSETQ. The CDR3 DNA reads TGCGCCAGCAGCTTGGGACAGGGCTGGAGCAATCAGCCCCAGCATTTT. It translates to CASSLGQGWSNQPQHF. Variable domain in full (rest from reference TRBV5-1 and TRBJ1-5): KAGVTQTPRYLIKTRGQQVTLSCSPISGHRSVSWYQQTPGQGLQFLFEYFSETQRNKGNFPGRFSGRQFSNSRSEMNVSTLELGDSALYLCASSLGQGWSNQPQHFGDGTRLSIL.

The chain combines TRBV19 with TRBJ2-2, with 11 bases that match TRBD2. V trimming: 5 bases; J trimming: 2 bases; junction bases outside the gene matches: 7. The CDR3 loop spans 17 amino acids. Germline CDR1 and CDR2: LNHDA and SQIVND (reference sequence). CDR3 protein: CASSSLGTSGNTGELFF. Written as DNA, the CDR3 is TGTGCCAGTAGTTCGTTAGGGACTAGCGGCAACACCGGGGAGCTGTTTTTT. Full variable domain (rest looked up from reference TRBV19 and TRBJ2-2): DGGITQSPKYLFRKEGQNVTLSCEQNLNHDAMYWYRQDPGQGLRLIYYSQIVNDFQKGDIAEGYSVSREKKESFPLTVTSAQKNPTAFYLCASSSLGTSGNTGELFFGEGSRLTVL.

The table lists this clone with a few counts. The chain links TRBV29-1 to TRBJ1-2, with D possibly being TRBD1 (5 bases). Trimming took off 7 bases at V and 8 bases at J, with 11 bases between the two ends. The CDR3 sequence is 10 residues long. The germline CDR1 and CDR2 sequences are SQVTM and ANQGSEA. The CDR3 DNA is TGCAGCGCCCAGGGAACGGGCTACACCTTC. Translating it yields CSAQGTGYTF.

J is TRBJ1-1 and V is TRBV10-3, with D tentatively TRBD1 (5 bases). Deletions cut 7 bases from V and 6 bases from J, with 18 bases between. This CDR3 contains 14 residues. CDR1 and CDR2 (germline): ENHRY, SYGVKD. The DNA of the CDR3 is TGTGCCATCAACTCGGGGGTAGGATCCCCTGAAGCTTTCTTT. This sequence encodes CAINSGVGSPEAFF.

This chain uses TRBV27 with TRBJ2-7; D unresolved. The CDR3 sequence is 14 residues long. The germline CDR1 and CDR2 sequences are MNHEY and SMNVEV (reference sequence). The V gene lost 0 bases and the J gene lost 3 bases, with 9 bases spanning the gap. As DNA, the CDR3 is TGTGCCAGCAGTTTATCGTCCGGCGGCTACGAGCAGTACTTC. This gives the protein CASSLSSGGYEQYF.

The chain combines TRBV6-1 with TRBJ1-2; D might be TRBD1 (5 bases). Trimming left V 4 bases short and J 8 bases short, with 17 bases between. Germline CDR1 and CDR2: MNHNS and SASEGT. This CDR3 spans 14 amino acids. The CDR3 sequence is CASSAAGGSSGYTF. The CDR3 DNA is TGTGCCAGCAGTGCAGCGGGGGGTTCGAGCGGCTACACCTTC.

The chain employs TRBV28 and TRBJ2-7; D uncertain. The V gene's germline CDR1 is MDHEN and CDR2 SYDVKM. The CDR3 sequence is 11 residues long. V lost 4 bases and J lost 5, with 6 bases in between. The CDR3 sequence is CASSSNNEQYF. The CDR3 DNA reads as TGTGCCAGCAGTTCCAACAACGAGCAGTACTTC. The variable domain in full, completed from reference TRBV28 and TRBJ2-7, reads DVKVTQSSRYLVKRTGEKVFLECVQDMDHENMFWYRQDPGLGLRLIYFSYDVKMKEKGDIPEGYSVSREKKERFSLILESASTNQTSMYLCASSSNNEQYFGPGTRLTVT.

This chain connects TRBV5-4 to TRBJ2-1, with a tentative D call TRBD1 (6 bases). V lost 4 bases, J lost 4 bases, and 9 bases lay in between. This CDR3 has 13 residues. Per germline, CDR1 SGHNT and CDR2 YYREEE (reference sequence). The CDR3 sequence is CASSVGQYNEQFF. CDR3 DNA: TGTGCCAGCAGCGTTGGACAGTACAATGAGCAGTTCTTC.

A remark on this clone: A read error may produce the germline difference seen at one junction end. The CDR3 loop is CASSLAREETQYF. The CDR3 DNA reads as TGTGCTAGCAGCTTAGCGCGGGAAGAGACCCAGTACTTC. V usage is TRBV7-7 and J usage is TRBJ2-5, with a possible D match to TRBD2 (5 bases). This CDR3 is 13 amino acids long. The V gene's germline CDR1 is SSHAT and CDR2 FNYEAQ (reference sequence).

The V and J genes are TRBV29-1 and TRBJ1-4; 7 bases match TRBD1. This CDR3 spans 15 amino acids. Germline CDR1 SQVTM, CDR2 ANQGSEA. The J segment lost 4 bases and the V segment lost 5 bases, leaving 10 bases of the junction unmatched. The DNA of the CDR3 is TGCAGCGTTTCTATATTCGGGACAGATAATGAAAAACTGTTTTTT. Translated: CSVSIFGTDNEKLFF.

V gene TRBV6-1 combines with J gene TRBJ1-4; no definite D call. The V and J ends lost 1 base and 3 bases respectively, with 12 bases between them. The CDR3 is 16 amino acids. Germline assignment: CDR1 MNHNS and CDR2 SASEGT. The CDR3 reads CASSEGAVPPNEKLFF. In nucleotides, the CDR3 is TGTGCCAGCAGTGAAGGGGCCGTCCCACCTAATGAAAAACTGTTTTTT.